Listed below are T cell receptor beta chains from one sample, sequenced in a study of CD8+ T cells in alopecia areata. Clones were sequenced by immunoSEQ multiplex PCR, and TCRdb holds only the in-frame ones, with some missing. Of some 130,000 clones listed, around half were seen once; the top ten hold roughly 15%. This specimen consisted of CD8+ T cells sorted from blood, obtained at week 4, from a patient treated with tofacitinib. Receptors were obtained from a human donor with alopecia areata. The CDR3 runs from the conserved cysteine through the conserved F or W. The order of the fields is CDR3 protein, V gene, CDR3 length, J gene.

CDR3: CATSREVPQPQHF
V: TRBV15
length: 13
J: TRBJ1-5

CDR3: CASSLGTGVNTEAFF
V: TRBV14
length: 15
J: TRBJ1-1

CDR3: CAWSGPNSPLHF
V: TRBV30
length: 12
J: TRBJ1-6

CDR3: CASSGGLAAYSGANVLTF
V: TRBV13
length: 18
J: TRBJ2-6

CDR3: CASSLTGGAQETQYF
V: TRBV7-9
length: 15
J: TRBJ2-5

CDR3: CSVEDGDSKNEKLFF
V: TRBV29-1
length: 15
J: TRBJ1-4

CDR3: CAWSVSPQDGYTF
V: TRBV30
length: 13
J: TRBJ1-2

CDR3: CASSWGARSPLHF
V: TRBV27
length: 13
J: TRBJ1-6

CDR3: CASSSGGGEQYF
V: TRBV27
length: 12
J: TRBJ2-7

CDR3: CASSRTENTEAFF
V: TRBV5-6
length: 13
J: TRBJ1-1

CDR3: CATRTGYNEQFF
V: TRBV15
length: 12
J: TRBJ2-1

CDR3: CASSPTGPYEQYF
V: TRBV27
length: 13
J: TRBJ2-7

CDR3: CASSLSTGGSYEQYF
V: TRBV7-9
length: 15
J: TRBJ2-7

CDR3: CASSSGLAGSMENIQYF
V: TRBV4-1
length: 17
J: TRBJ2-4

CDR3: CASSFGLHGELFF
V: TRBV7-2
length: 13
J: TRBJ2-2

CDR3: CASALAGETDTQYF
V: TRBV4-2
length: 14
J: TRBJ2-3

CDR3: CASSSGGNTIYF
V: TRBV5-4
length: 12
J: TRBJ1-3

CDR3: CASSLRQGDQPQHF
V: TRBV27
length: 14
J: TRBJ1-5

CDR3: CASWKDRGGGANVLTF
V: TRBV2
length: 16
J: TRBJ2-6

CDR3: CASSPIAGGVDEQFF
V: TRBV4-1
length: 15
J: TRBJ2-1

CDR3: CASSESDRLSYEQYF
V: TRBV2
length: 15
J: TRBJ2-7

CDR3: CASSLEGFGGGEQFF
V: TRBV7-9
length: 15
J: TRBJ2-1

CDR3: CASSLGVEAFF
V: TRBV5-6
length: 11
J: TRBJ1-1

CDR3: CASSFRQGVVDEQFF
V: TRBV13
length: 15
J: TRBJ2-1

CDR3: CSVESNEQFF
V: TRBV29-1
length: 10
J: TRBJ2-1

CDR3: CAWSEGGLEAFF
V: TRBV30
length: 12
J: TRBJ1-1

CDR3: CAWSRNTEAFF
V: TRBV30
length: 11
J: TRBJ1-1

CDR3: CASSLGGTGYEQYF
V: TRBV5-1
length: 14
J: TRBJ2-7

CDR3: CASSQEPYGTEDEKLFF
V: TRBV4-2
length: 17
J: TRBJ1-4

CDR3: CSAPDTGELFF
V: TRBV20-1
length: 11
J: TRBJ2-2

CDR3: CASRLAGDTGELFF
V: TRBV6-4
length: 14
J: TRBJ2-2

CDR3: CASSLDLGYGYTF
V: TRBV11-2
length: 13
J: TRBJ1-2

CDR3: CASSEAFSTGELFF
V: TRBV6-5
length: 14
J: TRBJ2-2

CDR3: CASLQGWTNTEAFF
V: TRBV19
length: 14
J: TRBJ1-1

CDR3: CASSLSYNEQFF
V: TRBV7-8
length: 12
J: TRBJ2-1

CDR3: CAWRTSGGVEQFF
V: TRBV30
length: 13
J: TRBJ2-1

CDR3: CASSPPTSGEDTQYF
V: TRBV18
length: 15
J: TRBJ2-3

CDR3: CASSLPARGFNEQFF
V: TRBV7-8
length: 15
J: TRBJ2-1

CDR3: CASSLVGTGLSEQYF
V: TRBV27
length: 15
J: TRBJ2-7

CDR3: CASNPRGYNQPQHF
V: TRBV19
length: 14
J: TRBJ1-5

CDR3: CASSAEQIKNTEAFF
V: TRBV7-9
length: 15
J: TRBJ1-1

CDR3: CSVVLGIQETQYF
V: TRBV29-1
length: 13
J: TRBJ2-5

CDR3: CASSLEGTPNEQFF
V: TRBV13
length: 14
J: TRBJ2-1

CDR3: CASSLDKGEMYQETQYF
V: TRBV11-2
length: 17
J: TRBJ2-5

CDR3: CASSEFLEITSGEWFEQFF
V: TRBV2
length: 19
J: TRBJ2-1

CDR3: CASSEMAGTDTQYF
V: TRBV27
length: 14
J: TRBJ2-3

CDR3: CASSFYRGNEQFF
V: TRBV4-1
length: 13
J: TRBJ2-1

CDR3: CAWTLASGGDTQYF
V: TRBV30
length: 14
J: TRBJ2-3

CDR3: CASSFRPLYEQFF
V: TRBV9
length: 13
J: TRBJ2-1

CDR3: CASSWTGNTGELFF
V: TRBV5-1
length: 14
J: TRBJ2-2

CDR3: CASSLRQGPYNEQFF
V: TRBV7-9
length: 15
J: TRBJ2-1

CDR3: CASSLRGVDGYTF
V: TRBV13
length: 13
J: TRBJ1-2

CDR3: CASSQSVGQFVEQYF
V: TRBV23-1
length: 15
J: TRBJ2-7

CDR3: CASSSGLERGGPYNEQFF
V: TRBV7-6
length: 18
J: TRBJ2-1

CDR3: CASSPPRSYEQYF
V: TRBV7-6
length: 13
J: TRBJ2-7

CDR3: CASSVSSQLGYTF
V: TRBV9
length: 13
J: TRBJ1-2

CDR3: CASSSQRGTYNEQFF
V: TRBV9
length: 15
J: TRBJ2-1

CDR3: CASSYSGAGLGGYTF
V: TRBV6-5
length: 15
J: TRBJ1-2